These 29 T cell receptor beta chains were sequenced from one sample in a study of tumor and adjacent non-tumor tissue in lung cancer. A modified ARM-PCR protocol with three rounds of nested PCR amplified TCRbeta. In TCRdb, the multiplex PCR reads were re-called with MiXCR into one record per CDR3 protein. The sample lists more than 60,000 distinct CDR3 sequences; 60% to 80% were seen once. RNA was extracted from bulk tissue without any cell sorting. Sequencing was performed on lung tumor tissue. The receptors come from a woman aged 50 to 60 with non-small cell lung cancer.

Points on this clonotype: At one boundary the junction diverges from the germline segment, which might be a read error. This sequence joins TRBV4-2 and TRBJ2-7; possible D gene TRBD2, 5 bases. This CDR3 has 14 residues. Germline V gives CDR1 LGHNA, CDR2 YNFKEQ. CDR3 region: CASSHMLADYEQNF. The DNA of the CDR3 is TGTGCCAGCAGCCACATGCTGGCTGACTACGAGCAGAACTTC.

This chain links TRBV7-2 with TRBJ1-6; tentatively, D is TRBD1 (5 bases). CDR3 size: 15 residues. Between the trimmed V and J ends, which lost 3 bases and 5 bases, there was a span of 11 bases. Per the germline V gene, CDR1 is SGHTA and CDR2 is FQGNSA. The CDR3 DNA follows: TGTGCCAGCAGCTTTCTAGGGACCGATAATTCACCCCTCCACTTT. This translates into CASSFLGTDNSPLHF.

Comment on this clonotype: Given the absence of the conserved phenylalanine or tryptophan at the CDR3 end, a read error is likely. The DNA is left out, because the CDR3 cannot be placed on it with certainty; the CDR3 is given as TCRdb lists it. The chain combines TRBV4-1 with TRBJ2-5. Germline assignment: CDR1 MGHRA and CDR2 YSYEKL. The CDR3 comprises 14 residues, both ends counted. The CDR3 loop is CASSQDHRKETQCY.

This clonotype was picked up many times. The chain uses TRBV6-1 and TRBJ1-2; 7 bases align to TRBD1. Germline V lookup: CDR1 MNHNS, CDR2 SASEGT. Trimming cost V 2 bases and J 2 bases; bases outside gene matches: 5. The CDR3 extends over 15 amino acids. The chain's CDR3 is CASSENEQGNYGYTF. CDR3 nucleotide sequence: TGTGCCAGCAGTGAAAACGAACAGGGGAACTATGGCTACACCTTC.

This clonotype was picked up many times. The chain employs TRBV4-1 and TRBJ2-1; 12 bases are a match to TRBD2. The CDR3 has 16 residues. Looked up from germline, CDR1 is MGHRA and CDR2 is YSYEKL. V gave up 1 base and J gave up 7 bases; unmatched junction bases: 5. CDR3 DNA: TGCGCCAGCAGCCAAGTGACTAGCGGGAGAAGAAATGAGCAGTTCTTC. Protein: CASSQVTSGRRNEQFF.

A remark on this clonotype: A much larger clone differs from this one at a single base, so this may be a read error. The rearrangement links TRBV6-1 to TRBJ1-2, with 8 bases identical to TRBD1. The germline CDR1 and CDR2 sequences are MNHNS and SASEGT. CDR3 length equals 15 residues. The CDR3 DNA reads TGTGCCAGCAGCGAGGGGAGACAGGGGCTAGCGGGCTACGCCTTC. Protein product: CASSEGRQGLAGYAF.

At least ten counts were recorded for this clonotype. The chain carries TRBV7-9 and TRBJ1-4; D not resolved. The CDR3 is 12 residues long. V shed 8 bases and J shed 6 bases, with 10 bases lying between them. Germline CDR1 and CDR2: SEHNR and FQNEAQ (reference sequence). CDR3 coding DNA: TGTGCCAGCGTGGGCGGCTATGAAAAACTGTTTTTT. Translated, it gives CASVGGYEKLFF.

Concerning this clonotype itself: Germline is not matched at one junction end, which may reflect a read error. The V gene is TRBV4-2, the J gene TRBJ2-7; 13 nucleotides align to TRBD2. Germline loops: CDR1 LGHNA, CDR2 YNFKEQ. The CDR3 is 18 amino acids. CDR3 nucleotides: TGTGCCAGCACCCAAGGAGGACTAGCGGGAGAAGACCGCTACGAGCAATACTTC. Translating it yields CASTQGGLAGEDRYEQYF.

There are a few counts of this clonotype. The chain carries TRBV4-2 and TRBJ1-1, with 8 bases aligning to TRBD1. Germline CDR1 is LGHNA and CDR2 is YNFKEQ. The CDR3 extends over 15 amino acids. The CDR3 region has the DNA TGTATCAGCAGTCCAGAGGGACAGGTAAACACTGAAGCTTTCTTT. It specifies CISSPEGQVNTEAFF.

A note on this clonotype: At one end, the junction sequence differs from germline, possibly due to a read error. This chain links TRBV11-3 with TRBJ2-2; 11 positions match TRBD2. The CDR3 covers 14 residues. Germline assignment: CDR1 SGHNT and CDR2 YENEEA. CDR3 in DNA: TGTGCCAGCGACCTAGCGGGGGGCACCGAGGAGCTGTTTTTT. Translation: CASDLAGGTEELFF.

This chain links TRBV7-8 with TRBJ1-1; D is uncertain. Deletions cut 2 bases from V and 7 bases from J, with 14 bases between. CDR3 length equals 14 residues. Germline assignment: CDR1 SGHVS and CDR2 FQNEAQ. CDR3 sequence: CASSLRASSSEAFF. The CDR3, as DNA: TGTGCCAGCAGCTTACGGGCCTCTAGCAGTGAAGCTTTCTTT.

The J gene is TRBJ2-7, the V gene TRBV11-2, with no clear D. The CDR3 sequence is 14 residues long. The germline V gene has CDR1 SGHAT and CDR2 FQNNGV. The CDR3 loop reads CVSSVKGAVEEQYF. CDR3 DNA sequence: TGTGTTAGCAGCGTGAAGGGCGCGGTAGAGGAGCAGTACTTC.

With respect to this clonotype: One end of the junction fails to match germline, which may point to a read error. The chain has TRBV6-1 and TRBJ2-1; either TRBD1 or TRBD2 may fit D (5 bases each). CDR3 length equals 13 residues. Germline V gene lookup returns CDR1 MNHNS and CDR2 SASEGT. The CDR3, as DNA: TGTGCCACCGGCTCGGGACCTCGGAATGATCAGTTCTTC. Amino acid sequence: CATGSGPRNDQFF.

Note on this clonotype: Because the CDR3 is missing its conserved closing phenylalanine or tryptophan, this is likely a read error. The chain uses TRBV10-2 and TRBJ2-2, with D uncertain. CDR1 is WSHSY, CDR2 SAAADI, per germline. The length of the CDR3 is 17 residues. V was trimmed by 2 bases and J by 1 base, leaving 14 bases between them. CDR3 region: CASSEGMGSLNTGELFI. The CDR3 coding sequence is TGCGCCAGCAGTGAGGGAATGGGATCGCTGAACACCGGGGAGCTGTTTATT.

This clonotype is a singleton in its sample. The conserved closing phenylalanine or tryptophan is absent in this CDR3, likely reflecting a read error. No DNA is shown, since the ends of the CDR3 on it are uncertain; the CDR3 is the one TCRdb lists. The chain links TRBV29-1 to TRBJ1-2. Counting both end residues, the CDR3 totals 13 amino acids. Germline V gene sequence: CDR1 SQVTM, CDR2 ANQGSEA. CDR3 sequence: CSVRTDAGYGYTI.

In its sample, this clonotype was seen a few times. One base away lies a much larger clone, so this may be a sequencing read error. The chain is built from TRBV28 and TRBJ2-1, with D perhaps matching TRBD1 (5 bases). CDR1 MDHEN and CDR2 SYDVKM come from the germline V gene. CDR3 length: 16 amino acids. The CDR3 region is CASRGQGRLFRNERFF. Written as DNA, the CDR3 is TGTGCCAGCAGGGGGCAGGGTCGACTTTTTCGCAATGAGCGGTTCTTC.

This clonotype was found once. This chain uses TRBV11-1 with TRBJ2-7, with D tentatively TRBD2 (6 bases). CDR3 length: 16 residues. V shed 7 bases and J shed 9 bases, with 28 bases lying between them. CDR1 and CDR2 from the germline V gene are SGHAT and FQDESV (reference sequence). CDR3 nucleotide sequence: TGTGCCAGCAACGACCCCGGTACTAATGAACTCGGGGGGCAGTACTTC. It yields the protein CASNDPGTNELGGQYF.

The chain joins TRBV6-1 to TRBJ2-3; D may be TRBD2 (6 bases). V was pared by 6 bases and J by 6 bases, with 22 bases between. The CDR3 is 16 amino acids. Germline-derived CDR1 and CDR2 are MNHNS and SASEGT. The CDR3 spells CASSLTGLISADTQYF. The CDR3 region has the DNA TGTGCCAGCAGCCTGACTGGACTAATCAGCGCGGATACGCAGTATTTT.

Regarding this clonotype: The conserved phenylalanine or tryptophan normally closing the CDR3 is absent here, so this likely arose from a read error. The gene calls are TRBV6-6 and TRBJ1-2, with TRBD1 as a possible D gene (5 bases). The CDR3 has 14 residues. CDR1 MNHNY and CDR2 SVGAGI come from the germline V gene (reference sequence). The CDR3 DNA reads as TGTGTCAGCAGTTCTGGGACGGCTAACTATGGCTACACCTCC. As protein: CVSSSGTANYGYTS.

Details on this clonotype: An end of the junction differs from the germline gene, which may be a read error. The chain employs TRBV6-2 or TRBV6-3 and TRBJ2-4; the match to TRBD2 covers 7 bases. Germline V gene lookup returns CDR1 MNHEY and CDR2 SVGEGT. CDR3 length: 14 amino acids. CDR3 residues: CTSRNPGRGDVQYF. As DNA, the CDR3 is TGTACCAGCAGAAACCCGGGACGGGGGGACGTTCAGTACTTC.

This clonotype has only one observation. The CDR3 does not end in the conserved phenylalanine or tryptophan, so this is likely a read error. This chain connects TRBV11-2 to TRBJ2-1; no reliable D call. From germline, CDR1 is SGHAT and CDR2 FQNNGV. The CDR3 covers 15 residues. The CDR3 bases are TGTGTCAGCACCTCTTTGGTGGGAACCTACAATGAGCAGTTCTAC. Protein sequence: CVSTSLVGTYNEQFY.

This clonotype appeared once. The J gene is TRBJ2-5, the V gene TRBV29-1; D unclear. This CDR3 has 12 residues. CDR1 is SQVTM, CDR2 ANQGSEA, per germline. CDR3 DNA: TGCACTACCTGTAGTGGAGAAGAGACCCAGTACTTC. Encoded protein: CTTCSGEETQYF.

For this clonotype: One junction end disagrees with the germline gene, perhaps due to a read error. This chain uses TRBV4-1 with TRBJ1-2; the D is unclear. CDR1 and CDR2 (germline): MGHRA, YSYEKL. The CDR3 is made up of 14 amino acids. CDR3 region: CANSQAGFNYGHTF. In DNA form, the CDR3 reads TGTGCCAACAGCCAAGCCGGATTTAACTATGGCCACACCTTC.

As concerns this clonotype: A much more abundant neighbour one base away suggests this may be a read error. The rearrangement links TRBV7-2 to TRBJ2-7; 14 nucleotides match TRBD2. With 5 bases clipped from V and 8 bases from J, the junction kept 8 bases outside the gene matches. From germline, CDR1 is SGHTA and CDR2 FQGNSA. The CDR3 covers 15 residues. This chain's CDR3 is CASSVGLAGAHKQYF. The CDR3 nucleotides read TGTGCCAGCAGCGTGGGACTAGCGGGAGCCCACAAGCAGTACTTC.

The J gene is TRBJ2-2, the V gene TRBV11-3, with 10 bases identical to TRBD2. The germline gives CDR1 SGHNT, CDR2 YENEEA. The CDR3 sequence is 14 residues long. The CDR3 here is CAGSLAGDTGELFF. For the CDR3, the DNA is TGTGCTGGCAGCCTAGCGGGGGACACCGGGGAGCTGTTTTTT.

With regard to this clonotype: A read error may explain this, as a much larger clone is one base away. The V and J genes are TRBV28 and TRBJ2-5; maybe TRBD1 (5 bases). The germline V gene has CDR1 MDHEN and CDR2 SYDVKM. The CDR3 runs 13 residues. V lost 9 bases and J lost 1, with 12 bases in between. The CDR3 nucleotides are TGTGCCAGTTACAGTGACAGCCAAGAGACCCAGTACTTC. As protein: CASYSDSQETQYF.

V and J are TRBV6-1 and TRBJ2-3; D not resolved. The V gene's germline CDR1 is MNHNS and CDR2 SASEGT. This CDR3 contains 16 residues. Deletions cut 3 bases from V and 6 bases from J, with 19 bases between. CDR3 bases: TGTGCCAGCAGTGAGACCTTAGCCGAAGGGTGCGATACGCAGTATTTT. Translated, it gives CASSETLAEGCDTQYF.

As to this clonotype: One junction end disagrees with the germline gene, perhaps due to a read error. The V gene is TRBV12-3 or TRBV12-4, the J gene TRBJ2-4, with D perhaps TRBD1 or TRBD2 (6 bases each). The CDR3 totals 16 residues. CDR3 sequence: CASSLRGTWSKNIQCF. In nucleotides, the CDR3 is TGTGCCAGCAGTTTAAGGGGGACTTGGTCCAAAAACATTCAGTGCTTC.

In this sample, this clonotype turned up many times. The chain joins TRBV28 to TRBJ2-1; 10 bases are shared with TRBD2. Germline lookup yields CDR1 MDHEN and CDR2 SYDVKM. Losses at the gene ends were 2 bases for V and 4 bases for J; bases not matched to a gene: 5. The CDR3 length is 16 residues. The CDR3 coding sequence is TGTGCCAGCAGTTTAGGGACTAGCGACAAATACAATGAGCAGTTCTTC. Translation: CASSLGTSDKYNEQFF.